This T cell receptor (beta chain) is from a study of Graves' ophthalmopathy and Graves' hyperthyroidism. This CDR3 is built from 14 residues. V was clipped by 6 bases and J by 7 bases, with 18 bases between them. Germline lookup yields CDR1 LGHNA and CDR2 YSLEER. This clonotype was recorded at least ten times. Amplification of TCR beta CDR3 regions used RNA transcripts. Investigators did first-round RT-PCR with HTBI primers, then second-round multiplex PCR. MiXCR, run by TCRdb on the multiplex PCR reads, gives a single entry per CDR3 protein. This table holds about 400,000 distinct CDR3 sequences, around 18% found once. Reliance was placed on clinical symptoms, serum thyroxine, TRAb, thyroid ultrasound and orbital computed tomography for diagnosis. Isolation of PBMCs was performed using 9.5 to 10 ml of fresh peripheral blood.

The clonotype comes from a woman aged 18 to 35 with Graves' ophthalmopathy. Sequenced input: peripheral blood. The V gene is TRBV4-3, the J gene TRBJ1-1; D remains ambiguous. Here the CDR3 DNA reads TGCGCCAGCAGTCCCCGACCGGGGTCTGTTGAAGCTTTCTTT. Translating gives CASSPRPGSVEAFF.